This T cell receptor (beta chain) is from a study of post-analysis software for immune sequencing data. Unique molecular identifiers featured in each of the TCR beta cDNA libraries. Each CDR3 protein gets one entry after TCRdb re-called the PCR reads with MiXCR. The data show roughly 400,000 distinct CDR3 sequences, with 39% seen just once and less than 8% held by the top ten. A word on this clonotype: Its antigen is unknown.

Study outcomes and limitations: Several TRBV segments were more frequent in patients than controls; TRBV5-6, TRBV5-1 and TRBV20-1 belonged to this group.

Trimming removed 2 bases at V and 6 bases at J, with 13 bases between. Germline V lookup: CDR1 MNHEY, CDR2 SVGEGT. This CDR3 comprises 15 residues. This chain joins TRBV6-2 or TRBV6-3 and TRBJ2-2; D is possibly TRBD2 (6 bases). The sequencing sample was made of blood. The sequence was collected from a girl aged 2 to 10 with multiple sclerosis. CDR3 DNA sequence: TGTGCCAGCAGTTACGAGGGAGGACTCGCCGGGGAGCTGTTTTTT. This sequence encodes CASSYEGGLAGELFF.